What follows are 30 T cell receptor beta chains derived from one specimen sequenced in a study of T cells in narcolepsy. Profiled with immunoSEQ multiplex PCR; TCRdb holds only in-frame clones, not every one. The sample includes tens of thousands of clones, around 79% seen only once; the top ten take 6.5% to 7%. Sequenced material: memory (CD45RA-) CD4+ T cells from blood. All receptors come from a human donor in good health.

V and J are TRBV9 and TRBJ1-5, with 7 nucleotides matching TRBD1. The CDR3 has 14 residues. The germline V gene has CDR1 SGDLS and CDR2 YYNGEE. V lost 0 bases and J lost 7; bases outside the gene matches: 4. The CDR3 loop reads CASSVGGGGQPQHF. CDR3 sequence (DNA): TGTGCCAGCAGCGTAGGAGGGGGCGGACAGCCCCAGCATTTT.

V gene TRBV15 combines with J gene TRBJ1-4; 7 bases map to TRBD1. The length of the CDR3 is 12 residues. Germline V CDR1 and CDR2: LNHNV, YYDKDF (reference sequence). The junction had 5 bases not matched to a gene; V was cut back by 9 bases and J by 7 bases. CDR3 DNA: TGTGCCACAAGGGACAGAGGTGAAAAACTGTTTTTT. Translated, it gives CATRDRGEKLFF.

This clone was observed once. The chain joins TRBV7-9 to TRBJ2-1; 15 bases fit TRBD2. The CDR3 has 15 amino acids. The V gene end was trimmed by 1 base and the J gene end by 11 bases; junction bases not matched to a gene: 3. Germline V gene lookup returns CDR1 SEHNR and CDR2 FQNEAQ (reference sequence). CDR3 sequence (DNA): TGTGCCAGCAGCTTAGGGACTAGCGGGAGGGCGCAGCAGTTCTTC. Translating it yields CASSLGTSGRAQQFF.

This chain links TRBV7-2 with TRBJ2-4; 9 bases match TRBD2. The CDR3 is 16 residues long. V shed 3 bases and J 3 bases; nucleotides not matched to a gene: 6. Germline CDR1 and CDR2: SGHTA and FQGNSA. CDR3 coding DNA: TGTGCCAGCAGCTTCGGTTTAGCGGGGGACAAAAACATTCAGTACTTC. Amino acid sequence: CASSFGLAGDKNIQYF.

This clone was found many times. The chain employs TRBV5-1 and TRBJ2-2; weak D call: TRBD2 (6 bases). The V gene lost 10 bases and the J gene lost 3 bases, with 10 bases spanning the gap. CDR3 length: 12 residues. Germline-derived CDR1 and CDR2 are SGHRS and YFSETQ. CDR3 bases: TGCGCCGGGGGGACGGACACCGGGGAGCTGTTTTTT. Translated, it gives CAGGTDTGELFF.

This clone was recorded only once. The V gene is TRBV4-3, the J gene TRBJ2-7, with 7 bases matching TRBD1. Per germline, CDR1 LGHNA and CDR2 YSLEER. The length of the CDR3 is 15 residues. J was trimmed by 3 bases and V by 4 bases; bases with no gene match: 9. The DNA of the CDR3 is TGCGCCAGCAGCCCGAGGACAGGCCTTCTCTACGAGCAGTACTTC. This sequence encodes CASSPRTGLLYEQYF.

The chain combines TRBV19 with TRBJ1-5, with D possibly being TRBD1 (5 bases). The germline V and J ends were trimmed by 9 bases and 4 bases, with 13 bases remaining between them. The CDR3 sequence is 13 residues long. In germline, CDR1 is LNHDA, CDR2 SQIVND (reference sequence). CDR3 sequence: CASTHPGNQPQHF. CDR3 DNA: TGTGCCAGCACCCACCCAGGGAATCAGCCCCAGCATTTT.

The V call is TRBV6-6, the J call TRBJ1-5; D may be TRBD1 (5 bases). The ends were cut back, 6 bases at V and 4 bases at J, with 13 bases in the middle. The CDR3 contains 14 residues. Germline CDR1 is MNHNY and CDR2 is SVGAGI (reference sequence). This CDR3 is CASSPGTGNQPQHF. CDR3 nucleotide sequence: TGTGCCAGCAGCCCCGGGACGGGGAATCAGCCCCAGCATTTT.

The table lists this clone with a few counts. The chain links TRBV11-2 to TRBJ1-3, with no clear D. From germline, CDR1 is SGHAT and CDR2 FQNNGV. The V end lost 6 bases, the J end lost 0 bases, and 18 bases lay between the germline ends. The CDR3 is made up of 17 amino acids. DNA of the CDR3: TGTGCCAGCAGTCCCGGACGGACTCAGAGCTCTGGAAACACCATATATTTT. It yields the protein CASSPGRTQSSGNTIYF.

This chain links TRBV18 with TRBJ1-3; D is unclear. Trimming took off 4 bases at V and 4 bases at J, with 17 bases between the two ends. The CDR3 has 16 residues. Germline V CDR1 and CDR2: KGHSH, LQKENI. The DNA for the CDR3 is TGTGCCAGCTCACTTGACTCCGGGTCCCCGGGAAACACCATATATTTT. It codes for CASSLDSGSPGNTIYF.

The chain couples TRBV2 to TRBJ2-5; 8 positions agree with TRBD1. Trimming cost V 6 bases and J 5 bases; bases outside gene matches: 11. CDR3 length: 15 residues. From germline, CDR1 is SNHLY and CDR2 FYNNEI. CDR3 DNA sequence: TGTGCCAGCAGAGGACAGGGCACTGCTAGGGAGACCCAGTACTTC. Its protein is CASRGQGTARETQYF.

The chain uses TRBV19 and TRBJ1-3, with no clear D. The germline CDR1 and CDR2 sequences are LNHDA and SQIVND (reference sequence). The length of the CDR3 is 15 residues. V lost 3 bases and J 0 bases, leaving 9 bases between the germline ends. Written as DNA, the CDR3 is TGTGCCAGTAGTATGTCAGGAGACTCTGGAAACACCATATATTTT. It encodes CASSMSGDSGNTIYF. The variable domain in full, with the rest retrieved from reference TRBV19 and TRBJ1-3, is DGGITQSPKYLFRKEGQNVTLSCEQNLNHDAMYWYRQDPGQGLRLIYYSQIVNDFQKGDIAEGYSVSREKKESFPLTVTSAQKNPTAFYLCASSMSGDSGNTIYFGEGSWLTVV.

This CDR3 reads CASSLRGAGAYNEQFF. The CDR3 DNA sequence: TGTGCCAGCAGCTTACGAGGCGCGGGGGCCTACAATGAGCAGTTCTTC. The chain uses TRBV11-3 and TRBJ2-1; 7 bases are shared with TRBD2. Germline trimming cut 2 bases from V and 2 bases from J; bases unmatched to any gene: 6. This CDR3 contains 16 residues. In germline, CDR1 is SGHNT, CDR2 YENEEA.

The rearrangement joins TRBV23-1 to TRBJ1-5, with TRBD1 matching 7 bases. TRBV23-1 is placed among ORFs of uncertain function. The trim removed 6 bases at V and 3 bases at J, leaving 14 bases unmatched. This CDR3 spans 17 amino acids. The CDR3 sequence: CASRATRPGTDNQPQHF. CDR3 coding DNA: TGCGCCAGCAGAGCCACGCGCCCCGGGACAGACAATCAGCCCCAGCATTTT.

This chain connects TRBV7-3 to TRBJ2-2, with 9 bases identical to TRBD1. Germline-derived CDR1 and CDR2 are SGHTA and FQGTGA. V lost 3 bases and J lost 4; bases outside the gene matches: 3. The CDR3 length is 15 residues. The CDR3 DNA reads TGTGCCAGCAGCTTGGGACAGGGAACCACCGGGGAGCTGTTTTTT. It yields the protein CASSLGQGTTGELFF.

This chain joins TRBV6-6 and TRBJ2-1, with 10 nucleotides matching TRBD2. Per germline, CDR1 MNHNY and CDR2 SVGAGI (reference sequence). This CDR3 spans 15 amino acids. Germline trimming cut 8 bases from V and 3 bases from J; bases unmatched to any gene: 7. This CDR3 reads CASGKLAGRYNEQFF. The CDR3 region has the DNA TGTGCCAGCGGAAAACTAGCGGGACGCTACAATGAGCAGTTCTTC.

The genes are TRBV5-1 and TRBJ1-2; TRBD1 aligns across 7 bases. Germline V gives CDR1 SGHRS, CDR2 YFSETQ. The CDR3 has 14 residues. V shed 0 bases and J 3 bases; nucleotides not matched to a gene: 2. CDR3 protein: CASSLVTGDYGYTF. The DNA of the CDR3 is TGCGCCAGCAGCTTGGTAACAGGGGACTATGGCTACACCTTC.

CDR3 amino acids: CASSYYGGDEQFF. The CDR3, as DNA: TGTGCCAGCAGCTACTACGGGGGGGATGAGCAGTTCTTC. The chain joins TRBV9 to TRBJ2-1, with TRBD2 identical over 8 bases. The CDR3 is 13 amino acids. Germline CDR1 SGDLS, CDR2 YYNGEE. V shed 4 bases and J 8 bases; nucleotides not matched to a gene: 5.

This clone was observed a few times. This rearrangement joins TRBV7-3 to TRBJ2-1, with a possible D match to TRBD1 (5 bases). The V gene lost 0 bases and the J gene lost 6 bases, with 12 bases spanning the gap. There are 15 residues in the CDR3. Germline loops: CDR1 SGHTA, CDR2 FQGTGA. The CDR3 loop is CASSLTVQGGNEQFF. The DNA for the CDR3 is TGTGCCAGCAGCTTAACTGTGCAGGGCGGCAATGAGCAGTTCTTC. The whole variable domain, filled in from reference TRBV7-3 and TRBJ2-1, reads GAGVSQTPSNKVTEKGKYVELRCDPISGHTALYWYRQSLGQGPEFLIYFQGTGAADDSGLPNDRFFAVRPEGSVSTLKIQRTERGDSAVYLCASSLTVQGGNEQFFGPGTRLTVL.

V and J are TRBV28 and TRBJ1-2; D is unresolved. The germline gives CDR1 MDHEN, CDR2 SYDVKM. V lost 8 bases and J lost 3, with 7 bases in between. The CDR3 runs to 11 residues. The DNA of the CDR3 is TGTGCCAGCGGGCGGGACTATGGCTACACCTTC. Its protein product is CASGRDYGYTF.

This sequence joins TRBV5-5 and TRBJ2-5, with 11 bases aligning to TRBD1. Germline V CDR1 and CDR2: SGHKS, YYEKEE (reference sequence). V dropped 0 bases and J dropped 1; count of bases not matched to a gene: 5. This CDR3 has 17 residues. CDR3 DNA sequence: TGTGCCAGCAGCTTGGGGACAGGGGGCTTTGGCCAAGAGACCCAGTACTTC. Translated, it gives CASSLGTGGFGQETQYF.

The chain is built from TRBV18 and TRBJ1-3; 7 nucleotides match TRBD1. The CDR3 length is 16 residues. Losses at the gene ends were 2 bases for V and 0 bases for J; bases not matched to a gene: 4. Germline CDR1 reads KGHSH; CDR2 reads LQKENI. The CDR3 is CASSPRTGHSGNTIYF. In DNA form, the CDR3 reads TGTGCCAGCTCACCAAGGACAGGACACTCTGGAAACACCATATATTTT.

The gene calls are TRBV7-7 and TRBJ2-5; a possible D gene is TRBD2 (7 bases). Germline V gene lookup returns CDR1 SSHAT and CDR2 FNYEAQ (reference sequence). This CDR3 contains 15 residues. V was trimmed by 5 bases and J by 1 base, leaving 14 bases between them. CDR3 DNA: TGTGCCAGCAGCGCGGGGGCCCCGTTCCAAGAGACCCAGTACTTC. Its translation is CASSAGAPFQETQYF.

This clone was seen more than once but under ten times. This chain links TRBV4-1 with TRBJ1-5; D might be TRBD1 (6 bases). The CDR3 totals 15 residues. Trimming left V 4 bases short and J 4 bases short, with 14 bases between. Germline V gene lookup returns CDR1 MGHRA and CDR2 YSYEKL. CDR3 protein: CASSPRRQANQPQHF. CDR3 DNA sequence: TGCGCCAGCAGCCCCCGGCGACAGGCGAATCAGCCCCAGCATTTT.

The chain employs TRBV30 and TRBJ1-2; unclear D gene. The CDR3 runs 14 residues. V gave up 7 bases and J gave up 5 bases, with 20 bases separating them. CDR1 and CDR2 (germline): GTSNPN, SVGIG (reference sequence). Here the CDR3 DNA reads TGTGCCTCCCCCCTCGGGGTCCTGGGGTATGGCTACACCTTC. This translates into CASPLGVLGYGYTF.

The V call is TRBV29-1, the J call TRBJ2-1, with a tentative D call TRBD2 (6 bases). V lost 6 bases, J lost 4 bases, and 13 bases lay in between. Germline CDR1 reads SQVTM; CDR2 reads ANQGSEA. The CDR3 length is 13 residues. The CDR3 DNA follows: TGCAGCGTCGGCCTAGGAGGGTACAATGAGCAGTTCTTC. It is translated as CSVGLGGYNEQFF.

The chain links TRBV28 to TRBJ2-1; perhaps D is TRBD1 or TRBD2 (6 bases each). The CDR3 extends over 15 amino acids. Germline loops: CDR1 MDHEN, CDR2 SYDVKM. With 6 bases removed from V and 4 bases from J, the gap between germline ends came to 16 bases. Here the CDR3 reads CASSPVGGGYNEQFF. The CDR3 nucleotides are TGTGCCAGCAGCCCTGTCGGAGGGGGGTACAATGAGCAGTTCTTC.

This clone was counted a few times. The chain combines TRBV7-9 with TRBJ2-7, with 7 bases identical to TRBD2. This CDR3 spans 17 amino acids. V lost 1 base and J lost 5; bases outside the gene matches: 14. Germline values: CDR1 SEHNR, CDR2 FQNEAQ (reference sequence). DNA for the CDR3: TGTGCCAGCAGCTTAGGGAGTCTAGCGGAGGTTCCTAACGAGCAGTACTTC. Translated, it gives CASSLGSLAEVPNEQYF.

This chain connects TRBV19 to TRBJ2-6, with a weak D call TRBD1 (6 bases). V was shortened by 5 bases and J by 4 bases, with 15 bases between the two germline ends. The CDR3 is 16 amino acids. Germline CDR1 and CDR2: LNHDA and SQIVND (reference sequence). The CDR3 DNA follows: TGTGCCAGTAGTCCCGCAACAGGGACCGGGGCCAACGTCCTGACTTTC. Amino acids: CASSPATGTGANVLTF.

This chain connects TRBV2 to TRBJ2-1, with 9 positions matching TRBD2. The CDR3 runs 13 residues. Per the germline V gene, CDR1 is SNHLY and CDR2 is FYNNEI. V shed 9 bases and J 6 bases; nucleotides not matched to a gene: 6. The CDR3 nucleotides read TGTGCCAGTATAGCGGGAGAGATCAATGAGCAGTTCTTC. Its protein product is CASIAGEINEQFF. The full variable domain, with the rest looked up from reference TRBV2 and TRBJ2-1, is EPEVTQTPSHQVTQMGQEVILRCVPISNHLYFYWYRQILGQKVEFLVSFYNNEISEKSEIFDDQFSVERPDGSNFTLKIRSTKLEDSAMYFCASIAGEINEQFFGPGTRLTVL.